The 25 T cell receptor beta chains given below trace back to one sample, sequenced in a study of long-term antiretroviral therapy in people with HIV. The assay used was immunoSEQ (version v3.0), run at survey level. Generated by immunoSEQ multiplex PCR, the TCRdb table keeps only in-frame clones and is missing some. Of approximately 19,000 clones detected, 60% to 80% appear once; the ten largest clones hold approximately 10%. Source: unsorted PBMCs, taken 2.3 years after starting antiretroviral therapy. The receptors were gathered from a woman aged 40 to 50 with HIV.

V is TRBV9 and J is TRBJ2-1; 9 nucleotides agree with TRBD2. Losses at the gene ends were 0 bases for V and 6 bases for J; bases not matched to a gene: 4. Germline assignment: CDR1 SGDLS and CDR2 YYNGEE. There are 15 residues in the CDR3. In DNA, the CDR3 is TGTGCCAGCAGCGTAGAGGCTAGCGGGGCCAATGAGCAGTTCTTC. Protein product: CASSVEASGANEQFF. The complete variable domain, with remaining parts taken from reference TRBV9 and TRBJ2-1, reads DSGVTQTPKHLITATGQRVTLRCSPRSGDLSVYWYQQSLDQGLQFLIQYYNGEERAKGNILERFSAQQFPDLHSELNLSSLELGDSALYFCASSVEASGANEQFFGPGTRLTVL.

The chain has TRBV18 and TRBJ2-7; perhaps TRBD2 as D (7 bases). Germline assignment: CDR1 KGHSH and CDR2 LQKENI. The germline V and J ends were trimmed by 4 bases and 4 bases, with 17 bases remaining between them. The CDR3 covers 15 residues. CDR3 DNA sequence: TGTGCCAGCTCACTTGAAGGGGGGGGGCCGTACGAGCAGTACTTC. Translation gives CASSLEGGGPYEQYF. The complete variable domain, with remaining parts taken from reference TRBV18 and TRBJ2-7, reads NAGVMQNPRHLVRRRGQEARLRCSPMKGHSHVYWYRQLPEEGLKFMVYLQKENIIDESGMPKERFSAEFPKEGPSILRIQQVVRGDSAAYFCASSLEGGGPYEQYFGPGTRLTVT.

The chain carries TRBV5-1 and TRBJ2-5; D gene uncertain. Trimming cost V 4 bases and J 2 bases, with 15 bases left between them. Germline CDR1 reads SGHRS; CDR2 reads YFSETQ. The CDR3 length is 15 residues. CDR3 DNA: TGCGCCAGCAGCCGAACCCCAGGTTATCAAGAGACCCAGTACTTC. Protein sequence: CASSRTPGYQETQYF.

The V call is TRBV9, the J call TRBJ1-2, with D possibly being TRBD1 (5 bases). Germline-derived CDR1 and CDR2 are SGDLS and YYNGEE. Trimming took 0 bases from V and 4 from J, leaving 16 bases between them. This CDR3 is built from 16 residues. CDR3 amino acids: CASSVAFQGLSYGYTF. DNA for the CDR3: TGTGCCAGCAGCGTAGCTTTTCAGGGTTTGAGCTATGGCTACACCTTC.

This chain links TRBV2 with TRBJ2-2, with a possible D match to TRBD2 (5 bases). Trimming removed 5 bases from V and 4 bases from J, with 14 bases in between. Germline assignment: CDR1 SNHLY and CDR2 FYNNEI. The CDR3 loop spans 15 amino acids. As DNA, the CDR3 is TGTGCCAGCAGTTCTGGACGCCGGGGCACCGGGGAGCTGTTTTTT. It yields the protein CASSSGRRGTGELFF.

CDR3 loop: CASSATLTSGRTNEQFF. The CDR3 bases are TGTGCCAGCAGTGCGACCCTTACTAGCGGGAGGACCAATGAGCAGTTCTTC. The chain links TRBV25-1 to TRBJ2-1; TRBD2 aligns across 12 bases. This CDR3 spans 17 amino acids. The trim removed 4 bases at V and 6 bases at J, leaving 10 bases unmatched. CDR1 and CDR2 (germline): MGHDK, SYGVNS.

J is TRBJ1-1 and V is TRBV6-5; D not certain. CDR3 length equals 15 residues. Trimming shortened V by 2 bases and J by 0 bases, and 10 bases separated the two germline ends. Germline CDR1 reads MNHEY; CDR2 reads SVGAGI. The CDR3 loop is CASSYNQLMNTEAFF. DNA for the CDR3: TGTGCCAGCAGTTACAATCAACTCATGAACACTGAAGCTTTCTTT.

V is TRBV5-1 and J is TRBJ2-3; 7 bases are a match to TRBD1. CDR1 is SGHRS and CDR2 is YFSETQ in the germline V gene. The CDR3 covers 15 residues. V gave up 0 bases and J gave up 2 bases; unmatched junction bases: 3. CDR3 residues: CASSLGTGDTDTQYF. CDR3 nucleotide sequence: TGCGCCAGCAGCTTGGGGACAGGAGACACAGATACGCAGTATTTT.

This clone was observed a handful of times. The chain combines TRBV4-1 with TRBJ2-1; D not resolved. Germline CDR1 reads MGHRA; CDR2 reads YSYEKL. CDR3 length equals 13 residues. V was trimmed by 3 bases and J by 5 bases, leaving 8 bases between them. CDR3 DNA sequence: TGCGCCAGCAGCCATAGATTGGACAATGAGCAGTTCTTC. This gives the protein CASSHRLDNEQFF.

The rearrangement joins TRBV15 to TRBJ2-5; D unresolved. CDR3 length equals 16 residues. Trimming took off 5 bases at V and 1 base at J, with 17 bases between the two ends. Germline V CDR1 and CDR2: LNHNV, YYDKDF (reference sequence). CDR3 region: CATSVAPTWGQETQYF. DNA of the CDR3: TGTGCCACCAGCGTCGCTCCTACCTGGGGCCAAGAGACCCAGTACTTC.

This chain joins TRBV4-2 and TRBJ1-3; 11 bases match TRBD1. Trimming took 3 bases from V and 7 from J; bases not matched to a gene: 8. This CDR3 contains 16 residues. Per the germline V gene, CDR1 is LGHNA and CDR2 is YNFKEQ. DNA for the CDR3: TGTGCCAGCAGCCAGGGCGGACAGGGGGCGGGGAACACCATATATTTT. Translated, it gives CASSQGGQGAGNTIYF.

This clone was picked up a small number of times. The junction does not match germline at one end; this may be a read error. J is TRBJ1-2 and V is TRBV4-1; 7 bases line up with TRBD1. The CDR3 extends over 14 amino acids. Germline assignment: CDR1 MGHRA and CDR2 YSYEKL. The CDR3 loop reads CASRQGPGGEGYTF. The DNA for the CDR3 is TGCGCCAGCAGGCAAGGGCCAGGGGGAGAGGGCTACACCTTC.

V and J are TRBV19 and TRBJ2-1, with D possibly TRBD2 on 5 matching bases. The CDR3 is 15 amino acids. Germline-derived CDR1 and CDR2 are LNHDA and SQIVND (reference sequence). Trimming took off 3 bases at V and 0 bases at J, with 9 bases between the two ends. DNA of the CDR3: TGTGCCAGTAGTATCCCCAGCGGCTCCTACAATGAGCAGTTCTTC. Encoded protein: CASSIPSGSYNEQFF.

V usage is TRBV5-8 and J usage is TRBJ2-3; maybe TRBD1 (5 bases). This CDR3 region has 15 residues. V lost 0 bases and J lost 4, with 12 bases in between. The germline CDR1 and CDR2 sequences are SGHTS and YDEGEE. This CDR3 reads CASSLAGRAPDTQYF. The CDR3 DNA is TGTGCCAGCAGCTTGGCCGGCAGGGCCCCAGATACGCAGTATTTT.

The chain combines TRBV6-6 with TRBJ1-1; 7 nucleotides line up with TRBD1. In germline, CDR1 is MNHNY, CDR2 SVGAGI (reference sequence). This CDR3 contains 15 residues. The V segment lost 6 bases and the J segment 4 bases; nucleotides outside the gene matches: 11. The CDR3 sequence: CASSTYRQGGTEAFF. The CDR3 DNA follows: TGTGCCAGCAGCACTTACCGACAGGGCGGCACTGAAGCTTTCTTT.

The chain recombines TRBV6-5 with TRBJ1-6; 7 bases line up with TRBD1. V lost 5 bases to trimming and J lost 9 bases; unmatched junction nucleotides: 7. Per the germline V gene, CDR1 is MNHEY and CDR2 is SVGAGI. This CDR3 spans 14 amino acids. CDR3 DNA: TGTGCCAGCAGTGGTCCGGGACAGACTTCACCCCTCCACTTT. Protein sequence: CASSGPGQTSPLHF.

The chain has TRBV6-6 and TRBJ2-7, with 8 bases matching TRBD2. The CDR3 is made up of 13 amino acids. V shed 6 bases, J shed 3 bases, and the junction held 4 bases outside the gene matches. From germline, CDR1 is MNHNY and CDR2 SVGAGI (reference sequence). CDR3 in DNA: TGTGCCAGCAGGGCGGGACTAGTCTACGAGCAGTACTTC. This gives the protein CASRAGLVYEQYF.

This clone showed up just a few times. CDR3 protein: CASSAHVLTGRTGNTIYF. In DNA, the CDR3 is TGTGCCAGCAGCGCTCACGTTTTAACAGGGCGGACTGGAAACACCATATATTTT. This sequence joins TRBV9 and TRBJ1-3; D might be TRBD1 (6 bases). CDR3 length: 18 residues. V was cut by 3 bases and J by 2 bases, with 21 bases left in between. Germline values: CDR1 SGDLS, CDR2 YYNGEE.

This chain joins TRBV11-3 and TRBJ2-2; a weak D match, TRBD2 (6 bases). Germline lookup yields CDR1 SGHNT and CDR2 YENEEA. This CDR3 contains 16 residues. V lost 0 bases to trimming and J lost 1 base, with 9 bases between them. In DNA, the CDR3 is TGTGCCAGCAGCTTAGATGGAGGGTTGAACACCGGGGAGCTGTTTTTT. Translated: CASSLDGGLNTGELFF.

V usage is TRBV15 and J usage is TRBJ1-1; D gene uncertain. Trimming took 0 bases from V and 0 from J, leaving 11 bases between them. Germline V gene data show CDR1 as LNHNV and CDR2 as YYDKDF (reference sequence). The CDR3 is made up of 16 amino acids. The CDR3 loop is CATSRDRGPMNTEAFF. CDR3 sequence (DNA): TGTGCCACCAGCAGAGATAGAGGGCCTATGAACACTGAAGCTTTCTTT.

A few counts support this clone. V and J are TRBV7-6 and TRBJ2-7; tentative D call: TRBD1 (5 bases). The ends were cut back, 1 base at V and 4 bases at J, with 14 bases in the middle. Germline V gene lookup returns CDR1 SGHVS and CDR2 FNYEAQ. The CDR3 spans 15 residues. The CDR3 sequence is CASSLDDSKTYEQYF. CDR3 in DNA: TGTGCCAGCAGCTTAGATGACAGCAAGACTTACGAGCAGTACTTC.

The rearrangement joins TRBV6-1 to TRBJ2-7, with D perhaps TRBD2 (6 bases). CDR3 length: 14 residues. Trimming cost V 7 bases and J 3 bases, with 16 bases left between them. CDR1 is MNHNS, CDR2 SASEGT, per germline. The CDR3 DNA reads TGTGCCAGCACCGCAATGGGACTTCACTACGAGCAGTACTTC. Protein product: CASTAMGLHYEQYF.

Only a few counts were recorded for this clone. The CDR3 sequence: CATHPGQGSYEQYF. CDR3 coding DNA: TGTGCCACCCATCCAGGGCAGGGCTCCTACGAGCAGTACTTC. V and J are TRBV7-2 and TRBJ2-7; D might be TRBD1 (5 bases). Trimming shortened V by 10 bases and J by 0 bases, and 16 bases separated the two germline ends. The germline V gene encodes CDR1 SGHTA and CDR2 FQGNSA. There are 14 residues in the CDR3.

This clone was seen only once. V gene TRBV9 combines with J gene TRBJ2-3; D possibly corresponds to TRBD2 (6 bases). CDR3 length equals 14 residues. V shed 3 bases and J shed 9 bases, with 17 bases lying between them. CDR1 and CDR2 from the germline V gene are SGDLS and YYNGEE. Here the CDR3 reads CASSAPTSPPTQYF. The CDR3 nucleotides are TGTGCCAGCAGCGCCCCGACTAGTCCCCCAACGCAGTATTTT.

The CDR3 here is CASRTPIMNTEAFF. CDR3 nucleotide sequence: TGTGCCAGCAGGACTCCGATCATGAACACTGAAGCTTTCTTT. The chain links TRBV2 to TRBJ1-1; D is unresolved. The CDR3 runs 14 residues. With 6 bases removed from V and 0 bases from J, the gap between germline ends came to 11 bases. Germline lookup yields CDR1 SNHLY and CDR2 FYNNEI.